Listed below are T cell receptor beta chains from one sample, sequenced in a study of cytomegalovirus exposure and HLA in healthy donors. Assay used: immunoSEQ multiplex PCR; TCRdb lists only in-frame clones, some missing. The repertoire consists of approximately 110,000 clones, with roughly 74% occurring once and the leading ten covering roughly 0.9%. Material for sequencing was PBMCs. Receptors originate from a woman aged 30 to 39 in good health and CMV-seronegative. CDR3s include the opening cysteine and the closing phenylalanine or tryptophan. The order of the fields is J gene, D gene, clone size, V gene, CDR3 protein, CDR3 DNA. A D gene is named only where the DNA matches it firmly. The listing skips clone size in some rows; elsewhere it reads once, few, many or a size class.

TRBJ1-2 | . | . | TRBV19 | CASSIGDSLNYGYTF | TGTGCCAGTAGTATAGGCGACAGCCTTAACTATGGCTACACCTTC
TRBJ2-1 | . | . | TRBV14 | CASSQATGMNEQFF | TGTGCCAGCAGCCAAGCAACAGGGATGAATGAGCAGTTCTTC
TRBJ2-2 | TRBD1 | once | TRBV5-1 | CASSPQGATTGELFF | TGCGCCAGCAGCCCCCAGGGGGCTACCACCGGGGAGCTGTTTTTT
TRBJ2-3 | . | few | TRBV7-2 | CASTGGNTQYF | TGTGCCAGCACAGGAGGGAATACGCAGTATTTT
TRBJ2-5 | . | . | TRBV30 | CAWSLLEGETQYF | TGTGCCTGGAGTCTCCTGGAGGGCGAGACCCAGTACTTC
TRBJ1-4 | . | . | TRBV7-9 | CASSLTGSNEKLFF | TGTGCCAGCAGCTTAACGGGGTCTAATGAAAAACTGTTTTTT
TRBJ1-1 | . | . | TRBV6-5 | CASSYSTVPTEAFF | TGTGCCAGCAGTTACTCGACAGTCCCCACTGAAGCTTTCTTT
TRBJ1-1 | . | . | TRBV19 | CASSIGGPTEAFF | TGTGCCAGTAGTATAGGTGGGCCTACTGAAGCTTTCTTT
TRBJ1-2 | . | . | TRBV5-1 | CASSLSGSNYGYTF | TGCGCCAGCAGCTTATCAGGCAGCAACTATGGCTACACCTTC
TRBJ1-1 | . | . | TRBV6-6 | CASSYEPRGTEAFF | TGTGCCAGCAGTTACGAGCCTCGGGGCACTGAAGCTTTCTTT
TRBJ2-5 | TRBD1 | . | TRBV13 | CASSLRQGAMETQYF | TGTGCCAGCAGTTTAAGGCAGGGGGCTATGGAGACCCAGTACTTC
TRBJ1-3 | TRBD1 | . | TRBV6-5 | CASSLDRDSGNTIYF | TGTGCCAGCAGTCTGGACAGGGACTCTGGAAACACCATATATTTT
TRBJ1-2 | . | few | TRBV5-6 | CASSLISLDSYGYTF | TGTGCCAGCAGCTTGATTAGTTTGGACTCCTATGGCTACACCTTC
TRBJ1-1 | . | . | TRBV5-8 | CASSLQNTEAFF | TGTGCCAGCAGCTTGCAAAACACTGAAGCTTTCTTT
TRBJ2-6 | . | . | TRBV7-9 | CASSLTDSPGLAGANVLTF | TGTGCCAGCAGCTTAACGGACAGCCCCGGATTGGCTGGGGCCAACGTCCTGACTTTC
TRBJ1-2 | . | . | TRBV6-5 | CASSFGAGQTTCGYTF | TGTGCCAGCAGTTTCGGAGCGGGACAAACTACGTGTGGCTACACCTTC
TRBJ1-1 | TRBD1 | few | TRBV7-6 | CASSPRGPRNTEAFF | TGTGCCAGCAGCCCCAGGGGGCCACGTAACACTGAAGCTTTCTTT
TRBJ1-5 | . | . | TRBV19 | CASSSPPGVLRGNQPQHF | TGTGCCAGTAGTTCGCCCCCAGGGGTTTTGAGGGGCAATCAGCCCCAGCATTTT
TRBJ1-2 | . | few | TRBV2 | CATKTKIDVYQGYTF | TGTGCCACCAAAACTAAAATAGATGTTTACCAGGGCTACACCTTC
TRBJ2-3 | TRBD1 | . | TRBV27 | CATQTGSDTQYF | TGTGCCACCCAGACAGGGTCAGATACGCAGTATTTT
TRBJ1-2 | . | . | TRBV29-1 | CSVDSWTGGRKGYTF | TGCAGCGTTGATTCCTGGACCGGGGGACGTAAGGGCTACACCTTC
TRBJ2-3 | . | . | TRBV27 | CASRPIVGRGKTKDTQYF | TGTGCCAGCAGACCAATTGTCGGGCGGGGAAAGACAAAGGATACGCAGTATTTT
TRBJ1-5 | . | . | TRBV4-1 | CASSQDPPGGSNQPQHF | TGCGCCAGCAGCCAGGATCCGCCGGGCGGGAGCAATCAGCCCCAGCATTTT
TRBJ1-1 | TRBD1 | few | TRBV12-5 | CASGLGGLAEAFF | TGTGCTAGTGGTTTAGGGGGCTTGGCTGAAGCTTTCTTT
TRBJ2-3 | TRBD2 | . | TRBV5-4 | CASSGLLAGKSDTQYF | TGTGCCAGCAGCGGCTTACTAGCGGGAAAGTCAGATACGCAGTATTTT
TRBJ1-3 | . | . | TRBV19 | CASRPGFSGNTIYF | TGTGCCAGTAGGCCGGGTTTCTCTGGAAACACCATATATTTT
TRBJ1-4 | . | . | TRBV10-1 | CASSPEFAGQKLFF | TGCGCCAGCAGCCCGGAGTTCGCCGGCCAAAAACTGTTTTTT
TRBJ1-5 | . | . | TRBV15 | CATSTGNGNQPQHF | TGTGCCACCAGTACAGGGAATGGCAATCAGCCCCAGCATTTT
TRBJ2-7 | . | . | TRBV28 | CASTRDSQTGEQYF | TGTGCCAGCACCAGGGACTCCCAGACGGGCGAGCAGTACTTC
TRBJ1-5 | . | few | TRBV4-1 | CASSQDLRESSNQPQHF | TGCGCCAGCAGCCAAGATCTACGGGAGTCTAGCAATCAGCCCCAGCATTTT
TRBJ2-3 | . | . | TRBV5-8 | CASSPGHRTDTQYF | TGTGCCAGCAGCCCAGGACATAGGACAGATACGCAGTATTTT
TRBJ2-2 | TRBD2 | . | TRBV12-5 | CASGPLAGEHTGELFF | TGTGCTAGTGGTCCCCTAGCGGGAGAACACACCGGGGAGCTGTTTTTT
TRBJ1-2 | TRBD1 | . | TRBV7-3 | CASSQTGGLGYTF | TGTGCCAGCAGCCAGACAGGGGGCCTAGGCTACACCTTC
TRBJ2-7 | TRBD2 | once | TRBV7-6 | CASSPEVAGSYEQYF | TGTGCCAGCAGCCCCGAGGTAGCGGGAAGCTACGAGCAGTACTTC
TRBJ1-1 | TRBD1 | few | TRBV6-5 | CASSYGTGGEAFF | TGTGCCAGCAGTTACGGGACAGGGGGAGAAGCTTTCTTT
TRBJ1-4 | TRBD1 | . | TRBV7-9 | CASSSGTTGVTNEKLFF | TGTGCCAGCAGCTCTGGAACGACAGGGGTGACTAATGAAAAACTGTTTTTT